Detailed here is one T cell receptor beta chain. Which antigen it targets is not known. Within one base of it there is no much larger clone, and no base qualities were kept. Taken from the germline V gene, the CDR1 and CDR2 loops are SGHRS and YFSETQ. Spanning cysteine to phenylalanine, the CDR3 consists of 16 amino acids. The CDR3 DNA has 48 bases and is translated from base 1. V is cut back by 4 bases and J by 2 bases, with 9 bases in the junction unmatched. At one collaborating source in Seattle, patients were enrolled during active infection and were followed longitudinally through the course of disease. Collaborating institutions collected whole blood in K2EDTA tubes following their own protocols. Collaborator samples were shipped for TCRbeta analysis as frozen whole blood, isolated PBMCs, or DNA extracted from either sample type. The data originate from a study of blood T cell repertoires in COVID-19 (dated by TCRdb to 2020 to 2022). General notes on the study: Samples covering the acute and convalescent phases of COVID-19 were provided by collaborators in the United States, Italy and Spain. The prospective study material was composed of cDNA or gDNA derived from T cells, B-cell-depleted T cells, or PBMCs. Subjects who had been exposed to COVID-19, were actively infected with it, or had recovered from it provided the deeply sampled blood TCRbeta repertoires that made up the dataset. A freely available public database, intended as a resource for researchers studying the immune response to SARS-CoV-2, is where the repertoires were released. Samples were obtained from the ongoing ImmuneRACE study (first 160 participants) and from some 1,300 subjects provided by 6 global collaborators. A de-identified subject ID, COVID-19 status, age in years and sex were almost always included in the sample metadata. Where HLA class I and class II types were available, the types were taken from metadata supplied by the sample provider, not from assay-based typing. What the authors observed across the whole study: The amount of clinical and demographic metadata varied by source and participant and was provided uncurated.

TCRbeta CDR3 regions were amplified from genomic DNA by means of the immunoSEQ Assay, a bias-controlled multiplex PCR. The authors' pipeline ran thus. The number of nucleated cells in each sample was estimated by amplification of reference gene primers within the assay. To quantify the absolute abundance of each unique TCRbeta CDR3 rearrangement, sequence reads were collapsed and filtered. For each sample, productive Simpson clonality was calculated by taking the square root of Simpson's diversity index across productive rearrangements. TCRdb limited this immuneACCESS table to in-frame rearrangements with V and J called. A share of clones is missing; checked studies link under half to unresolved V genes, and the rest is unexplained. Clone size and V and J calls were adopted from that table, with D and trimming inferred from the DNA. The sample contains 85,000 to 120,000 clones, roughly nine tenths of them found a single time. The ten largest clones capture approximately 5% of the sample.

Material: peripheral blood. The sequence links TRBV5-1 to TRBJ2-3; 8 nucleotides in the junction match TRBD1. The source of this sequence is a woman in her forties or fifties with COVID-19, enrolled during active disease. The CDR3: CASSTGQGLATDTQYF. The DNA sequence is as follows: TGCGCCAGCAGCACCGGACAGGGCCTCGCCACAGATACGCAGTATTTT.